The rows below give T cell receptor beta chains drawn from one sample of a study of OX40 agonist ivuxolimab in advanced cancers. TCRdb's copy holds only in-frame clones and misses some; the assay was immunoSEQ multiplex PCR. Here the sample spans about 30,000 clones, roughly 92% being singletons. Sequencing used CD4+ or CD8+ T cells sorted from blood, obtained in a trial of the OX40 agonist ivuxolimab. The receptors derive from an adult with an advanced solid tumor such as melanoma, head and neck, liver or kidney cancer. Both conserved end residues are part of each CDR3. A D gene is named only where the DNA matches it firmly. Expanded clones get a size class; other rows say once, few or many, or leave the size out.

>-|-|TRBV5-1|TRBJ2-2
TGCGCCAGCAGCTTGGATCAGGGGTGGACCGGGGAGCTGTTTTTT
CASSLDQGWTGELFF
>-|once|TRBV7-8|TRBJ1-6
TGTGCCAGCAGCTTAGGCGGGGGGCTCGGTTCACCCCTCCACTTT
CASSLGGGLGSPLHF
>TRBD1|medium-sized|TRBV18|TRBJ2-7
TGTGCCAGCTCACCAGACGACAGGGTGTACTCCTACGAGCAGTACTTC
CASSPDDRVYSYEQYF
>-|-|TRBV5-5|TRBJ1-2
TGTGCCAGCAGCTTGGCAGCCACGGCGGATGGCTACACCTTC
CASSLAATADGYTF
>-|-|TRBV19|TRBJ2-2
TGTGCCAGTAGCCCTAGCGCCCATCGGGCCGGGGAGCTGTTTTTT
CASSPSAHRAGELFF
>-|few|TRBV4-2|TRBJ1-2
TGTGCCAGCAGCCAAGAGACAGCCTATGGCTACACCTTC
CASSQETAYGYTF
>-|once|TRBV9|TRBJ2-5
TGTGCCAGCAACGAAGGGGGAGGTCTTATTGAGACCCAGTACTTC
CASNEGGGLIETQYF
>TRBD2|once|TRBV19|TRBJ2-2
TGTGCCAGTAGTGCCACTAGCGGGAGAGGAACCGGGGAGCTGTTTTTT
CASSATSGRGTGELFF
>-|-|TRBV2|TRBJ2-2
TGTGCCAGCAGCCGGACAACGAACACCGGGGAGCTGTTTTTT
CASSRTTNTGELFF
>-|-|TRBV19|TRBJ2-5
TGTGCCAGTAGTCCCCGGGAACCACAAGAGACCCAGTACTTC
CASSPREPQETQYF
>-|-|TRBV30|TRBJ1-1
TGTGCCTGGAGCGTGGGGGGTTACACTGAAGCTTTCTTT
CAWSVGGYTEAFF
>-|-|TRBV27|TRBJ2-1
TGTGCCAGCAGTTTATCGTCGGGGAGCTCCTACAATGAGCAGTTCTTC
CASSLSSGSSYNEQFF
>TRBD1|-|TRBV28|TRBJ2-7
TGTGCCAGCAGACGGGACAGCCCCTACGAGCAGTACTTC
CASRRDSPYEQYF
>TRBD1|-|TRBV19|TRBJ1-1
TGTGCCAGAATGGTGAACAGGGGGGGCGACACTGAAGCTTTCTTT
CARMVNRGGDTEAFF
>-|-|TRBV9|TRBJ2-7
TGTGCCAGCAGCGAAGGGGGTTTCTCCTACGAGCAGTACTTC
CASSEGGFSYEQYF
>-|-|TRBV6-1|TRBJ1-2
TGTGCCAGCAGGGCCCTTGGGACTACCCGGGGCTACACCTTC
CASRALGTTRGYTF
>TRBD1|-|TRBV7-2|TRBJ1-1
TGTGCCAGCAGCTTCTTCTTGGACAGGGGATTGAGGGAGAACACTGAAGCTTTCTTT
CASSFFLDRGLRENTEAFF
>TRBD1|-|TRBV25-1|TRBJ2-7
TGTGCCAGCAGTGAAGGGGCCGGGACAGGGAAGTCCTACGAGCAGTACTTC
CASSEGAGTGKSYEQYF
>-|-|TRBV27|TRBJ2-1
TGTGCCAGCAGCCGGGGAAAGGGGTACAATGAGCAGTTCTTC
CASSRGKGYNEQFF
>TRBD2|-|TRBV28|TRBJ2-7
TGTGCCAGCAGTTCCGGACTAGCCCTGAACTCACTTTCCTACGAGCAGTACTTC
CASSSGLALNSLSYEQYF
>TRBD1|-|TRBV4-1|TRBJ2-7
TGCGCCAGCACCTGGGGGACAGGAGCTCACTACGAGCAGTACTTC
CASTWGTGAHYEQYF
>TRBD2|-|TRBV10-1|TRBJ2-7
TGCGCCAGCAGTGGAGGGGGACTAGCGGGACCCCCGACCTACGAGCAGTACTTC
CASSGGGLAGPPTYEQYF
>-|-|TRBV5-6|TRBJ2-1
TGTGCCAGCAGCTTAGGAGGGTATGAGCAGTTCTTC
CASSLGGYEQFF
>-|-|TRBV10-3|TRBJ1-5
TGTGCCATCAGTCCCGAGGGGGGGTTTAATCAGCCCCAGCATTTT
CAISPEGGFNQPQHF
>TRBD1|-|TRBV30|TRBJ2-7
TGTGCCTGGAGTGTCCACCCCGGGACAGCTATCTACGAGCAGTACTTC
CAWSVHPGTAIYEQYF
>-|-|TRBV27|TRBJ1-2
TGTGCCAGCAGATTAACAGGAAGTAACTATGGCTACACCTTC
CASRLTGSNYGYTF
>TRBD1|-|TRBV6-5|TRBJ2-1
TGTGCCAGCAGTTCCGGGACAGAAAACAATGAGCAGTTCTTC
CASSSGTENNEQFF
>TRBD1|-|TRBV2|TRBJ1-1
TGTGCCAGCAGTGAAAGGCAGGGGGTAGCTGAAGCTTTCTTT
CASSERQGVAEAFF
>-|-|TRBV7-9|TRBJ1-2
TGTGCCAGCAGCTTAGTGGGCTACACCTTC
CASSLVGYTF
>-|-|TRBV25-1|TRBJ1-1
TGTGCCAGCAGTGACACCACTGAAGCTTTCTTT
CASSDTTEAFF
>-|once|TRBV6-5|TRBJ1-5
TGTGCCAGCAGTTACTCGGGTCAGGCCCAGCATTTT
CASSYSGQAQHF
>-|-|TRBV9|TRBJ1-1
TGTGCCAGCAGCGTAGGAGGATCCACTGAAGCTTTCTTT
CASSVGGSTEAFF
>-|-|TRBV27|TRBJ1-5
TGTGCCAGCAGTTTTAGGCCTAATCAGCCCCAGCATTTT
CASSFRPNQPQHF
>TRBD2|-|TRBV28|TRBJ2-5
TGTGCCAGCAGGCCGGGACTAGCGGAATTAAAGCAAGAGACCCAGTACTTC
CASRPGLAELKQETQYF
>TRBD1|-|TRBV7-9|TRBJ2-7
TGTGCCACCCGACAGGGAGCCTACGAGCAGTACTTC
CATRQGAYEQYF
>-|-|TRBV9|TRBJ1-3
TGTGCCAGCAGCGTAGGTTCACGCCTGGTGGACACCATATATTTT
CASSVGSRLVDTIYF
>-|-|TRBV19|TRBJ2-2
TGTGCCAGTAGTCTCCAGACAGGCGTCTTCGAGCTGTTTTTT
CASSLQTGVFELFF
>TRBD1|-|TRBV28|TRBJ2-2
TGTGCCAGCAGTTTAGCGAAGGGGGCAGAGAAGCACACCGGGGAGCTGTTTTTT
CASSLAKGAEKHTGELFF
>TRBD2|once|TRBV7-9|TRBJ2-5
TGTGCCAGCAGCCATCTGAAGGGCGGGGGGACCAACCAAGAGACCCAGTACTTC
CASSHLKGGGTNQETQYF
>-|-|TRBV4-1|TRBJ2-2
TGCGCCAGCAGCCAGTTCCCGGGACCGAACACCGGGGAGCTGTTTTTT
CASSQFPGPNTGELFF